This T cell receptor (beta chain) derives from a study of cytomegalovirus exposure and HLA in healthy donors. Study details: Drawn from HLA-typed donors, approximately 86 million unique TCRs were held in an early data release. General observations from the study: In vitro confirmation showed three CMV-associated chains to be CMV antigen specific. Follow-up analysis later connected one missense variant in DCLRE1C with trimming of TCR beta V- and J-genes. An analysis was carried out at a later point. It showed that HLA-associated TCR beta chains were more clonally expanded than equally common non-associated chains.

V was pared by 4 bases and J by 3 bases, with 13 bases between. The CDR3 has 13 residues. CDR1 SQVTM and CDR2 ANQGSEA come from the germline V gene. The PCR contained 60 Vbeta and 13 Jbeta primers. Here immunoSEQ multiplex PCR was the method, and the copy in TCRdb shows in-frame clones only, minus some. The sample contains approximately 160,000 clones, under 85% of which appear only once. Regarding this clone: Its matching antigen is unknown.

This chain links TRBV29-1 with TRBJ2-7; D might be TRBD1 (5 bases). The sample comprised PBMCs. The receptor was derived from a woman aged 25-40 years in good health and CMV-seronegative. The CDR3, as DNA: TGCAGCGTTGGGGGCAACACGGGCTACGAGCAGTACTTC. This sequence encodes CSVGGNTGYEQYF.